What follows is one TCR beta chain and its context. Its antigen is undetermined. The data derive from a study of hypomethylating agent response in myelodysplastic syndrome. Across the study: With a mean age of 72.2 +/- 6.3 years, patients were most commonly cytogenetically diploid.

Study observations and caveats: More novel clonotypes appeared in responders; more contracted clonotypes appeared in non-responders after treatment.

Authors' processing steps: VDJdb flagged about 1.7% of 150,000 to 200,000 unique clonotypes as previously reported viral-epitope-specific. The method was immunoSEQ multiplex PCR; TCRdb's version includes in-frame clones alone and lacks a portion of them. The DNA gave D and trimming, while V, J and clone size come from that table. The data show fewer than 2,000 clones, 78% seen once. This CDR3 is 14 amino acids long. Germline lookup yields CDR1 GTSNPN and CDR2 SVGIG (reference sequence). With V trimmed by 5 bases and J by 1 base, 7 bases remained unmatched. The TCR was taken from a human donor with myelodysplastic syndrome. The starting material was bone marrow, obtained before or after starting hypomethylating agent treatment for myelodysplastic syndrome (not recorded which). V is TRBV30 and J is TRBJ1-1, with 7 positions matching TRBD1. The CDR3 sequence is CAWVQGKGNTEAFF. CDR3 coding DNA: TGTGCCTGGGTACAGGGGAAGGGGAACACTGAAGCTTTCTTT.